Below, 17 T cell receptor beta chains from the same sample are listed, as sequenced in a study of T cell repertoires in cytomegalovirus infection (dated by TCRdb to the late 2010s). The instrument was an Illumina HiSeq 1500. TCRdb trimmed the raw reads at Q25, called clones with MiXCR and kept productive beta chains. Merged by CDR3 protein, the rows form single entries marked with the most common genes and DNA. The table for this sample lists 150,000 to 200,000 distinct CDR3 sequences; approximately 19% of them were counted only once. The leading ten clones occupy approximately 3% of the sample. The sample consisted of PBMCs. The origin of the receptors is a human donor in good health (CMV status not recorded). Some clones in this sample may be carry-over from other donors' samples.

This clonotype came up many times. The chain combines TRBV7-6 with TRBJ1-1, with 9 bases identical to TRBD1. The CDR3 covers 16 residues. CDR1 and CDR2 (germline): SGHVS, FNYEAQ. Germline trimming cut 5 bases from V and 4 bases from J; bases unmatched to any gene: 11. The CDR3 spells CASSPVSGQGVTEAFF. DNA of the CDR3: TGTGCCAGCAGCCCGGTATCGGGACAGGGTGTCACTGAAGCTTTCTTT.

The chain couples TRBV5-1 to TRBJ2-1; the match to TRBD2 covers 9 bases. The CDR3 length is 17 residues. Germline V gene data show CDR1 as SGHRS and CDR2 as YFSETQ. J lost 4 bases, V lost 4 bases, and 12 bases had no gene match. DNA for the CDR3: TGCGCCAGCAGCCCCCAGGTAGGAGCGGGGGGATACAATGAGCAGTTCTTC. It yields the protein CASSPQVGAGGYNEQFF.

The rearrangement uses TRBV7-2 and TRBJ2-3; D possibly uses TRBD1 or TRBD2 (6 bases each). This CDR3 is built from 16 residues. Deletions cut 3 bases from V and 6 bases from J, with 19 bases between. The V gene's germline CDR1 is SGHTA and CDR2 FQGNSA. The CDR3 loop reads CASSFQPGRGGDTQYF. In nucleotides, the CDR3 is TGTGCCAGCAGCTTCCAACCGGGGAGAGGGGGGGATACGCAGTATTTT.

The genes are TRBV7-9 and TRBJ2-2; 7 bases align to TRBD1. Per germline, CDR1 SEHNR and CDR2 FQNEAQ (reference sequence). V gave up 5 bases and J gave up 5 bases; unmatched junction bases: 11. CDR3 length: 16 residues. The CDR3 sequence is CASSQATGFNTGELFF. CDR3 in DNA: TGTGCCAGCAGCCAGGCGACAGGGTTTAATACCGGGGAGCTGTTTTTT.

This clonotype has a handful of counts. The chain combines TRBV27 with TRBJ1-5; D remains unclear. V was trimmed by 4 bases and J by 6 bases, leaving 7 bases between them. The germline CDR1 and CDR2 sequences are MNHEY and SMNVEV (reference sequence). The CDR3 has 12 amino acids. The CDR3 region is CASSSVGQPQHF. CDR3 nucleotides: TGTGCCAGCAGTTCGGTCGGTCAGCCCCAGCATTTT.

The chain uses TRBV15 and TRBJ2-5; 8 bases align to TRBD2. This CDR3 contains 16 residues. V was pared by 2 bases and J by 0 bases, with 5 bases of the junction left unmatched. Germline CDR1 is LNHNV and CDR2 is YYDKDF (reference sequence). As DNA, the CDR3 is TGTGCCACCAGCAGACCTGCTAGCGGGTACCAAGAGACCCAGTACTTC. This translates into CATSRPASGYQETQYF.

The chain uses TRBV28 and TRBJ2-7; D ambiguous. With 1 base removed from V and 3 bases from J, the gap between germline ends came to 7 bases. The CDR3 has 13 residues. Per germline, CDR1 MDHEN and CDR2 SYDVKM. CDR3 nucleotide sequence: TGTGCCAGCAGTTTATATAACTACTACGAGCAGTACTTC. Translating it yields CASSLYNYYEQYF.

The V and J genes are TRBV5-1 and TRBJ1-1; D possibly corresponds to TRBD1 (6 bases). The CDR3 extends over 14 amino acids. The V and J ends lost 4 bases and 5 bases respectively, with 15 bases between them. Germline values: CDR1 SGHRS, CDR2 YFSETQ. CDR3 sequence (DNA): TGCGCCAGCAGCCCGGAGGGGGGATGGACTGAAGCTTTCTTT. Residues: CASSPEGGWTEAFF.

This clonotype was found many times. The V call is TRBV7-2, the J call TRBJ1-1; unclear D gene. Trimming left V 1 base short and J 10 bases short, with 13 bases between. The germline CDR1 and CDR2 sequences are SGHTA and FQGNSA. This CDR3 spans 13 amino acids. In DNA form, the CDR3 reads TGTGCCAGCAGCTTAGATGGAGCTTGGGGAGCTTTCTTT. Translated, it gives CASSLDGAWGAFF.

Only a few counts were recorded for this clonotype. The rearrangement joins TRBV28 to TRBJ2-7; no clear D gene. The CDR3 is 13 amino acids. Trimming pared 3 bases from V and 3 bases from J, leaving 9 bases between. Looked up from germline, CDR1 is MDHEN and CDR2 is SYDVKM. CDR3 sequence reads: CASSFVGSYEQYF. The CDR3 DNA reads TGTGCCAGCAGTTTCGTGGGTAGCTACGAGCAGTACTTC.

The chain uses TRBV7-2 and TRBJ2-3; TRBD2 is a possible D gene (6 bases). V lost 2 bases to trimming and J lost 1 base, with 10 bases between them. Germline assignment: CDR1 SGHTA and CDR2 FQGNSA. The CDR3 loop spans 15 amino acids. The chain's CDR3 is CASSLPTGGTDTQYF. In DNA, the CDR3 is TGTGCCAGCAGCTTACCAACGGGGGGCACAGATACGCAGTATTTT.

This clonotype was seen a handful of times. The CDR3 region is CSAASQGRAAGGFF. CDR3 bases: TGCAGTGCTGCATCCCAGGGGAGGGCCGCGGGGGGTTTCTTT. The gene calls are TRBV20-1 and TRBJ1-1; D may be TRBD1 (6 bases). Germline lookup yields CDR1 DFQATT and CDR2 SNEGSKA (reference sequence). V was pared by 5 bases and J by 13 bases, with 26 bases between. The CDR3 is 14 residues long.

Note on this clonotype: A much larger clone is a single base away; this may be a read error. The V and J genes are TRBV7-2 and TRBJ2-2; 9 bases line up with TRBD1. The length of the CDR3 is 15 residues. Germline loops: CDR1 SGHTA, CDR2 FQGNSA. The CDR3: CVSSSNRGPTGELFF. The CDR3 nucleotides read TGTGTCAGCAGCTCGAACAGGGGGCCCACCGGGGAGCTGTTTTTT.

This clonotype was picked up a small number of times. DNA of the CDR3: TGTGCCAGCTCATCGGGCGCAGGACCGACATATGGCTACACCTTC. Residues: CASSSGAGPTYGYTF. The chain employs TRBV18 and TRBJ1-2; D unclear. The CDR3 sequence is 15 residues long. Trimming left V 5 bases short and J 5 bases short, with 18 bases between. Germline lookup yields CDR1 KGHSH and CDR2 LQKENI. The full variable domain, rest sourced from reference TRBV18 and TRBJ1-2, is NAGVMQNPRHLVRRRGQEARLRCSPMKGHSHVYWYRQLPEEGLKFMVYLQKENIIDESGMPKERFSAEFPKEGPSILRIQQVVRGDSAAYFCASSSGAGPTYGYTFGSGTRLTVV.

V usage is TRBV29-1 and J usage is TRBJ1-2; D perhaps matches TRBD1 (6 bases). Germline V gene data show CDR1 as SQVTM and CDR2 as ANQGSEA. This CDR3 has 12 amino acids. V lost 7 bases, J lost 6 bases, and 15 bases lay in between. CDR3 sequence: CSASTGRHGYTF. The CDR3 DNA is TGCAGCGCCTCAACAGGGCGCCATGGCTACACCTTC. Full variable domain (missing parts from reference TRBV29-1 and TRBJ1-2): SAVISQKPSRDICQRGTSLTIQCQVDSQVTMMFWYRQQPGQSLTLIATANQGSEATYESGFVIDKFPISRPNLTFSTLTVSNMSPEDSSIYLCSASTGRHGYTFGSGTRLTVV.

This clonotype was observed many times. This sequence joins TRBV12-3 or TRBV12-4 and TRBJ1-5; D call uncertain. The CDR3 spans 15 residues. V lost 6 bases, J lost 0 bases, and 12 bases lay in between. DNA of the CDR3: TGTGCCAGCAGCAAGACTGATGATAGCAATCAGCCCCAGCATTTT. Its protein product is CASSKTDDSNQPQHF.

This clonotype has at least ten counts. The CDR3 here is CASRSLGVLDTQYF. The DNA for the CDR3 is TGTGCCAGCCGCTCTCTGGGGGTGCTAGATACGCAGTATTTT. This rearrangement joins TRBV7-2 to TRBJ2-3; the D gene could be TRBD1 or TRBD2 (5 bases each). The CDR3 runs to 14 residues. Germline assignment: CDR1 SGHTA and CDR2 FQGNSA. The V end was cut by 8 bases, the J end by 5 bases, with 17 bases between. Combining the CDR3 with reference TRBV7-2 and TRBJ2-3 gives the whole variable domain GAGVSQSPSNKVTEKGKDVELRCDPISGHTALYWYRQSLGQGLEFLIYFQGNSAPDKSGLPSDRFSAERTGGSVSTLTIQRTQQEDSAVYLCASRSLGVLDTQYFGPGTRLTVL.